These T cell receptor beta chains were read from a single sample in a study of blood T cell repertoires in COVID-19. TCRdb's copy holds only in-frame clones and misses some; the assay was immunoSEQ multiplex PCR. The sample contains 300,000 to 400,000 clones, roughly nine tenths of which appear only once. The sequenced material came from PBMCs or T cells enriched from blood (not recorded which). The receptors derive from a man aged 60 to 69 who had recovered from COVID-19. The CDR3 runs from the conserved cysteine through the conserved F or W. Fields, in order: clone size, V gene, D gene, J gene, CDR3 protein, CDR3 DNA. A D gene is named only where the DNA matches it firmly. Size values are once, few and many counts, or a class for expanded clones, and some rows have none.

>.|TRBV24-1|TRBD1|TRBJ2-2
CATSGQGATGELFF
TGTGCCACCAGCGGGCAGGGGGCTACCGGGGAGCTGTTTTTT
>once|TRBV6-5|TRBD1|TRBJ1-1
CASSSSPTGTAFF
TGTGCCAGCAGTTCATCCCCGACAGGGACAGCTTTCTTT
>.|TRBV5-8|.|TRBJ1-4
CASSSRVTNEKLFF
TGTGCCAGCAGCTCGAGGGTTACTAATGAAAAACTGTTTTTT
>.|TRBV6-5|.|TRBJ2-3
CASSYGQNTDTQYF
TGTGCCAGCAGTTACGGGCAGAACACAGATACGCAGTATTTT
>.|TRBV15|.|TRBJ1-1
CATSPRLNTEAFF
TGTGCCACCAGCCCCCGGTTGAACACTGAAGCTTTCTTT
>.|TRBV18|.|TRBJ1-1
CASSGVALNTEAFF
TGTGCCAGCTCGGGAGTCGCATTGAACACTGAAGCTTTCTTT
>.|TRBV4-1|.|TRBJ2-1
CASSQVEYEQFF
TGCGCCAGCAGCCAAGTTGAGTATGAGCAGTTCTTC
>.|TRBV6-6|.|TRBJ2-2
CASRRLSIARLTGELFF
TGTGCCAGCAGGCGACTATCGATAGCACGGCTTACCGGGGAGCTGTTTTTT
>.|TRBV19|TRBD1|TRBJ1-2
CASSTAGQSFYGYTF
TGTGCCAGTAGTACCGCGGGACAGTCTTTCTATGGCTACACCTTC
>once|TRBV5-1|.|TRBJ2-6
CASSPRPGSGANVLTF
TGCGCCAGCAGCCCCAGACCAGGGTCTGGGGCCAACGTCCTGACTTTC
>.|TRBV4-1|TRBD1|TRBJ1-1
CASSAGQGGNTEAFF
TGCGCCAGCAGCGCCGGACAGGGAGGGAACACTGAAGCTTTCTTT
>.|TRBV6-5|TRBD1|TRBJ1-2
CASSPQGAGYGYTF
TGTGCCAGCAGTCCTCAGGGGGCCGGCTATGGCTACACCTTC
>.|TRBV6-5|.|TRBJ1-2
CASSPRTVLAGYTF
TGTGCCAGCAGTCCGCGGACAGTTTTGGCTGGCTACACCTTC
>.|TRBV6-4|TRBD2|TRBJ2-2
CASSPQRESGELFF
TGTGCCAGCAGTCCCCAGCGGGAGTCCGGGGAGCTGTTTTTT
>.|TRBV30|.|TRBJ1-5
CAWSVLGGNQPQHF
TGTGCCTGGAGTGTACTTGGTGGCAATCAGCCCCAGCATTTT
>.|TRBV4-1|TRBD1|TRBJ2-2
CASSRGQDTRTGELFF
TGCGCCAGCAGCCGCGGACAGGACACCCGTACCGGGGAGCTGTTTTTT
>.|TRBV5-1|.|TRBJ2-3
CASSLVGSGALADTQYF
TGCGCCAGCAGCTTGGTGGGTAGCGGAGCTCTGGCAGATACGCAGTATTTT
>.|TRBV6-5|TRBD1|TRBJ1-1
CASRVPGQASFF
TGTGCCAGCAGAGTCCCGGGACAGGCTTCTTTCTTT
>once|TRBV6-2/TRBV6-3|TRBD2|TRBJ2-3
CASSYLRGSTDTQYF
TGTGCCAGCAGTTACTTGCGGGGGAGCACAGATACGCAGTATTTT
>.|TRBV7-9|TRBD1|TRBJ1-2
CASSLWGPTGRISGYTF
TGTGCCAGCAGCTTATGGGGTCCGACAGGGCGGATTAGTGGCTACACCTTC
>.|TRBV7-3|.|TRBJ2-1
CASSPTTGSGQFF
TGTGCCAGCAGCCCGACGACAGGATCAGGGCAGTTCTTC
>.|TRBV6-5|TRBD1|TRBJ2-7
CASRGTGGEQYF
TGTGCCAGCAGAGGGACAGGGGGCGAGCAGTACTTC
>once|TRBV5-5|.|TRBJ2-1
CASSLAGSRNNEQFF
TGTGCCAGCAGCTTGGCGGGGTCCCGTAACAATGAGCAGTTCTTC
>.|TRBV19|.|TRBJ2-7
CASSTHFSRESAEQYF
TGTGCCAGTAGTACCCACTTTTCAAGGGAGTCTGCCGAGCAGTACTTC
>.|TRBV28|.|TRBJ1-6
CASSGQKGPYSPLHF
TGTGCCAGCAGTGGACAGAAGGGGCCCTATTCACCCCTCCACTTT